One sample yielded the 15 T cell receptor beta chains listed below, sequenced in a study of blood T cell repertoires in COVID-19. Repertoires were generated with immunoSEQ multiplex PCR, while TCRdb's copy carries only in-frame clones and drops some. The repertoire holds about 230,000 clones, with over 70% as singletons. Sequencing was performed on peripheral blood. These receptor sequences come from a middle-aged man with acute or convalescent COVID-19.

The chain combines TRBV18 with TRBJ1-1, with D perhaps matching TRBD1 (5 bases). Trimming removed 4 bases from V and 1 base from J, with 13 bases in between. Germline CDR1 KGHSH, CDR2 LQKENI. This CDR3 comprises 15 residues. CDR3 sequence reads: CASSLQGLQNTEAFF. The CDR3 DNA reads TGTGCCAGCTCACTTCAGGGACTGCAGAACACTGAAGCTTTCTTT.

For the CDR3, the DNA is TGTGCCAGCAGCTCCGGACTGGGAGAGACCCAGTACTTC. It codes for CASSSGLGETQYF. V usage is TRBV7-6 and J usage is TRBJ2-5; a weak D match, TRBD2 (5 bases). The CDR3 runs 13 residues. Trimming pared 4 bases from V and 4 bases from J, leaving 10 bases between. Germline V gives CDR1 SGHVS, CDR2 FNYEAQ. Full variable domain (remainder filled in from reference TRBV7-6 and TRBJ2-5): GAGVSQSPRYKVTKRGQDVALRCDPISGHVSLYWYRQALGQGPEFLTYFNYEAQQDKSGLPNDRFSAERPEGSISTLTIQRTEQRDSAMYRCASSSGLGETQYFGPGTRLLVL.

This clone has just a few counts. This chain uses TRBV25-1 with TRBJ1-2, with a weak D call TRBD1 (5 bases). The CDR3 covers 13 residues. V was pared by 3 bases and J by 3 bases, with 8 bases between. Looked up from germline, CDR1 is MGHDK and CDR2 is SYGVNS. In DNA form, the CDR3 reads TGTGCCAGCAGTGATGCAGGGTACTATGGCTACACCTTC. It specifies CASSDAGYYGYTF.

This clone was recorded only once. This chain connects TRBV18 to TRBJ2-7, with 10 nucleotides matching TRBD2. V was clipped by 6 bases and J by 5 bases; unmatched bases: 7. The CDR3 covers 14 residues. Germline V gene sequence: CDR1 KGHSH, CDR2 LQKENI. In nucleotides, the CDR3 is TGTGCCAGCTCCCCTAGCGGGAGTGGCCACGAGCAGTACTTC. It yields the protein CASSPSGSGHEQYF.

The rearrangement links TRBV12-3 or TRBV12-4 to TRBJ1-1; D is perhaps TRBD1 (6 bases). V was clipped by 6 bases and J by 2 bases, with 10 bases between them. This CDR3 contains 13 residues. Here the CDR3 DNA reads TGTGCCAGCAGCCAGACAGGCAACACTGAAGCTTTCTTT. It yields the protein CASSQTGNTEAFF.

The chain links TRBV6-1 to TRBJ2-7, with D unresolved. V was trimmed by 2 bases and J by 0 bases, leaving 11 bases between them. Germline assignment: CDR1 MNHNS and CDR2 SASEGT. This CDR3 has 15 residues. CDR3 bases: TGTGCCAGCAGTGAACCCACTACCAGCTCCTACGAGCAGTACTTC. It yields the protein CASSEPTTSSYEQYF.

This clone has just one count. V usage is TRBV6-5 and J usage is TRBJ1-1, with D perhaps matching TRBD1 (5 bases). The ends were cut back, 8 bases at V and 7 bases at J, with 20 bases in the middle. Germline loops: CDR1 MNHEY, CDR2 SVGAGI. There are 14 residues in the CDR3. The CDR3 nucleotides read TGTGCCAGCTCCATACAGTTCCGGGGGTATGAAGCTTTCTTT. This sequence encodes CASSIQFRGYEAFF.

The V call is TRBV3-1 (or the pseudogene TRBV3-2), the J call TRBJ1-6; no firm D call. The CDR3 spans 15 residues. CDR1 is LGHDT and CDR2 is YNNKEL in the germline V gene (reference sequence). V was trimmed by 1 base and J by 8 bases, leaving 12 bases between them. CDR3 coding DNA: TGTGCCAGCAGCCAAGTGTGGAGGGCTGATTCACCCCTCCACTTT. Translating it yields CASSQVWRADSPLHF.

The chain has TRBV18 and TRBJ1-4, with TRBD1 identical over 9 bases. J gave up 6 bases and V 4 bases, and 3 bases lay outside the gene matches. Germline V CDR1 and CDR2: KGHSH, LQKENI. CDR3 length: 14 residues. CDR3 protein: CASSLDRGDEKLFF. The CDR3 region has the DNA TGTGCCAGCTCACTGGACAGGGGTGATGAAAAACTGTTTTTT.

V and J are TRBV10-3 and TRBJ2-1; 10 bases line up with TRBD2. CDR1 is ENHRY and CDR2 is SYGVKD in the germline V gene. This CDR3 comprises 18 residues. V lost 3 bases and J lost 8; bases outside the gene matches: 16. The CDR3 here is CAISEPSRASGSFDEQFF. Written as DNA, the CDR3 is TGTGCCATCAGTGAACCCTCACGGGCTAGCGGGAGTTTCGATGAGCAGTTCTTC.

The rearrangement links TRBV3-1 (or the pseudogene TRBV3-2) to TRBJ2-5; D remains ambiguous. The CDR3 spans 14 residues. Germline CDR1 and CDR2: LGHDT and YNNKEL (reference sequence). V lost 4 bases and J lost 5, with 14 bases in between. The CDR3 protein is CASSPRRNGETQYF. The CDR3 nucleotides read TGTGCCAGCAGCCCTAGACGGAATGGGGAGACCCAGTACTTC.

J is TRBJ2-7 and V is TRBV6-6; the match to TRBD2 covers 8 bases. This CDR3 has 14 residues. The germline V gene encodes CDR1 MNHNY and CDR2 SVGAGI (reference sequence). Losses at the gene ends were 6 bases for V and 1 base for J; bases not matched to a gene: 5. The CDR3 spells CASSSLAESYEQYF. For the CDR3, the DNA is TGTGCCAGCAGCTCACTAGCGGAATCCTACGAGCAGTACTTC.

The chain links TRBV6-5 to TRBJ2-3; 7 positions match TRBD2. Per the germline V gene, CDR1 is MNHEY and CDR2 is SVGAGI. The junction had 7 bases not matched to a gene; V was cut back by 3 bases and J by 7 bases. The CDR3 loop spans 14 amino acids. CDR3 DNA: TGTGCCAGCAGTTATTCCCAGGGAGGGAATACGCAGTATTTT. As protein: CASSYSQGGNTQYF.

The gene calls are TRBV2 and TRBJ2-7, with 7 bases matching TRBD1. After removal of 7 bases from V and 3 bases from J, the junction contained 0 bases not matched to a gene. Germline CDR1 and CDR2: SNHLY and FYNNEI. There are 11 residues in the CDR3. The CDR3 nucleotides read TGTGCCAGCACAGGGGGCTACGAGCAGTACTTC. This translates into CASTGGYEQYF.

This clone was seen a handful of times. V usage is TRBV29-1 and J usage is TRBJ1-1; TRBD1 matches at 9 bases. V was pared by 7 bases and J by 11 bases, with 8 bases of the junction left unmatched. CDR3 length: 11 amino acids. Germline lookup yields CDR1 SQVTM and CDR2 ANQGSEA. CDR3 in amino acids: CSGGQGREAFF. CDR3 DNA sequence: TGCAGCGGGGGACAGGGTAGGGAGGCTTTCTTT. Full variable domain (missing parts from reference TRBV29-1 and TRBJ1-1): SAVISQKPSRDICQRGTSLTIQCQVDSQVTMMFWYRQQPGQSLTLIATANQGSEATYESGFVIDKFPISRPNLTFSTLTVSNMSPEDSSIYLCSGGQGREAFFGQGTRLTVV.